These 3 T cell receptor beta chains were sequenced from one sample in a study of response to subunit inactivated influenza vaccine. Each CDR3 protein gets one entry after TCRdb re-called the RT-PCR reads with MiXCR. The sample lists hundreds of thousands of distinct CDR3 sequences; roughly 15% were seen once. The sample consisted of PBMCs from blood, taken approximately 15 days before vaccination. Source of these receptors: a man aged 50 to 59 who received an inactivated influenza vaccine.

This clonotype was seen at least ten times. The genes are TRBV6-2 or TRBV6-3 and TRBJ2-2; D may be TRBD1 (7 bases). V was trimmed by 2 bases and J by 2 bases, leaving 15 bases between them. This CDR3 region has 17 residues. Germline values: CDR1 MNHEY, CDR2 SVGEGT. The CDR3 DNA sequence: TGTGCCAGCAGTTACCCTACCCAGGGGGGAAACACCGGGGAGCTGTTTTTT. Translation: CASSYPTQGGNTGELFF.

The chain is built from TRBV11-2 and TRBJ2-1, with a possible D match to TRBD2 (7 bases). Per the germline V gene, CDR1 is SGHAT and CDR2 is FQNNGV. Trimming removed 2 bases at V and 2 bases at J, with 10 bases between. The CDR3 totals 15 residues. CDR3 residues: CASSLFGGPYNEQFF. The CDR3 DNA is TGTGCCAGCAGCTTATTCGGGGGGCCCTACAATGAGCAGTTCTTC.

V is TRBV30 and J is TRBJ2-3; 15 positions agree with TRBD2. Per germline, CDR1 GTSNPN and CDR2 SVGIG (reference sequence). This CDR3 spans 14 amino acids. Trimming took 5 bases from V and 3 from J; bases not matched to a gene: 0. Here the CDR3 DNA reads TGTGCCTGGGGACTAGCGGGGGGGACAGATACGCAGTATTTT. This gives the protein CAWGLAGGTDTQYF.